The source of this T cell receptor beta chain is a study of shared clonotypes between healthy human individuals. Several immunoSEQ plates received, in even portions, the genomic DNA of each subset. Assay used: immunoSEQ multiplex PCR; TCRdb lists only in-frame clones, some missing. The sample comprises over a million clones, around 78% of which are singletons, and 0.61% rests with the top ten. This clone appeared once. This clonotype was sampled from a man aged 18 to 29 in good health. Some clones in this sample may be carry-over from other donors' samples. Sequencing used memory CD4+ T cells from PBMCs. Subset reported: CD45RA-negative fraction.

The CDR3 spells CASSPRTGVYEQFF. Here the CDR3 DNA reads TGTGCCAGCTCACCAAGGACAGGTGTCTATGAGCAGTTCTTC. The chain couples TRBV18 to TRBJ2-1, with 7 bases matching TRBD1. The germline V gene encodes CDR1 KGHSH and CDR2 LQKENI. V lost 2 bases and J lost 8; bases outside the gene matches: 6. The length of the CDR3 is 14 residues.